The rows below give T cell receptor beta chains drawn from one sample of a study of T-cell memory formation after mild COVID-19. TCRdb analysed the 5' RACE reads with MiXCR anew, one entry per CDR3 protein. The sample includes over 450,000 distinct CDR3 sequences, about a fifth seen only once; the top ten take approximately 12%. Sequencing was carried out using PBMCs or a T cell subset sorted from them (not recorded which). The receptors derive from an adult woman who had mild COVID-19 (a few samples of this study predate the infection). Cell type and time point are not known. Each CDR3 is given with its conserved first and last residue. A D gene is named only where the DNA matches it firmly. The size field is filled for only some rows; it gives once, few, many or a size class.

clone_size: -
d_call: TRBD1
j_call: TRBJ2-2
v_call: TRBV7-3
cdr3_nt: TGTGCCAGCAGCTGGGACAGTGTCACCGGGGAGCTGTTTTTT
cdr3_aa: CASSWDSVTGELFF

clone_size: few
d_call: TRBD1
j_call: TRBJ2-2
v_call: TRBV6-5
cdr3_nt: TGTGCCAGCAGAGCACCGGGACAGGGGGCTGTCGGGGAGCTGTTTTTT
cdr3_aa: CASRAPGQGAVGELFF

clone_size: -
d_call: -
j_call: TRBJ1-5
v_call: TRBV27
cdr3_nt: TGTGCCAGCAGTTTTCGGGGGCGAGGTGGAGCGACGGGCAATCAGCCCCAGCATTTT
cdr3_aa: CASSFRGRGGATGNQPQHF

clone_size: -
d_call: -
j_call: TRBJ2-3
v_call: TRBV15
cdr3_nt: TGTGCCACCAGCAGAGAGGCAGCGAATCCAGATACGCAGTATTTT
cdr3_aa: CATSREAANPDTQYF

clone_size: -
d_call: TRBD2
j_call: TRBJ2-4
v_call: TRBV7-8
cdr3_nt: TGTGCCAGCAGGAGGAGGGCTAGCGGCCGGGAGTACTTC
cdr3_aa: CASRRRASGREYF

clone_size: few
d_call: -
j_call: TRBJ2-1
v_call: TRBV24-1
cdr3_nt: TGTGCCACCAGTATAGGATGGGGATGGAGGAATGAGCAGTTCTTC
cdr3_aa: CATSIGWGWRNEQFF

clone_size: -
d_call: TRBD1
j_call: TRBJ2-1
v_call: TRBV15
cdr3_nt: TGTGCCACCAGCAGTGACGCCCGACAGGGGTACAATGAGCAGTTCTTC
cdr3_aa: CATSSDARQGYNEQFF

clone_size: many
d_call: -
j_call: TRBJ1-5
v_call: TRBV5-6
cdr3_nt: TGTGCCAGCAGCTTGGGCTGGCAGGGAGGGAATCAGCCCCAGCATTTT
cdr3_aa: CASSLGWQGGNQPQHF

clone_size: few
d_call: -
j_call: TRBJ2-7
v_call: TRBV19
cdr3_nt: TGTGCCAGTAGTATAGTAGGTTCCACCTACGAGCAGTACTTC
cdr3_aa: CASSIVGSTYEQYF

clone_size: -
d_call: -
j_call: TRBJ2-4
v_call: TRBV6-6
cdr3_nt: TGTGCCAGCAGTCAACGGGCAGGGGCCACGCTAGCCAAAAACATTCAGTACTTC
cdr3_aa: CASSQRAGATLAKNIQYF

clone_size: -
d_call: TRBD2
j_call: TRBJ2-5
v_call: TRBV13
cdr3_nt: TGTGCCAGCACGTATAGCGGGGGAGCGTACCAAGAGACCCAGTACTTC
cdr3_aa: CASTYSGGAYQETQYF

clone_size: -
d_call: TRBD2
j_call: TRBJ2-7
v_call: TRBV14
cdr3_nt: TGTGCCAGCAGCCAAGTAAGCGGACTAGCGGGAGGGGCCTACGAGCAGTACTTC
cdr3_aa: CASSQVSGLAGGAYEQYF

clone_size: -
d_call: -
j_call: TRBJ2-7
v_call: TRBV24-1
cdr3_nt: TGTGCCACCAGTGCAGGCGAAGCCCTATACGAGCAGTACTTC
cdr3_aa: CATSAGEALYEQYF

clone_size: -
d_call: -
j_call: TRBJ1-6
v_call: TRBV4-1
cdr3_nt: TGCGCCAGCAGCCAAGGGTACAGGGATCGGTCACCCCTCCACTTT
cdr3_aa: CASSQGYRDRSPLHF

clone_size: -
d_call: TRBD1
j_call: TRBJ2-7
v_call: TRBV12-3/TRBV12-4
cdr3_nt: TGTGCCAGCAGTTCGGACACCACGTACGGACAGGGGGGCTCCTACGAGCAGTACTTC
cdr3_aa: CASSSDTTYGQGGSYEQYF

clone_size: -
d_call: -
j_call: TRBJ2-7
v_call: TRBV12-3/TRBV12-4
cdr3_nt: TGTGCCAGCAGGGGAGGAGAACGCGAGCAGTACTTC
cdr3_aa: CASRGGEREQYF

clone_size: few
d_call: -
j_call: TRBJ2-2
v_call: TRBV18
cdr3_nt: TGTGCCAGCTCCCCCAACGCCGGAGGGCAAGGAACCGGGGAGCTGTTTTTT
cdr3_aa: CASSPNAGGQGTGELFF

clone_size: -
d_call: TRBD1
j_call: TRBJ1-2
v_call: TRBV12-3/TRBV12-4
cdr3_nt: TGTGCCGGAAGTACGGACAGGGATCTGTACTATGGCTACACCTTC
cdr3_aa: CAGSTDRDLYYGYTF

clone_size: few
d_call: TRBD2
j_call: TRBJ2-3
v_call: TRBV6-5
cdr3_nt: TGTGCCAGCAGTTACTGGCCTAGCGGGAACACAGATACGCAGTATTTT
cdr3_aa: CASSYWPSGNTDTQYF

clone_size: -
d_call: TRBD1
j_call: TRBJ1-4
v_call: TRBV6-5
cdr3_nt: TGTGCCAGCAGTGACGGGACAGGGGATGAAAAACTGTTTTTT
cdr3_aa: CASSDGTGDEKLFF

clone_size: few
d_call: TRBD2
j_call: TRBJ2-1
v_call: TRBV7-2
cdr3_nt: TGTGCCAGCAGCCAAAGGGGACTATCCTTCGATGAGCAGTTCTTC
cdr3_aa: CASSQRGLSFDEQFF

clone_size: -
d_call: TRBD2
j_call: TRBJ2-1
v_call: TRBV7-8
cdr3_nt: TGTGCCAGCAGCTTAAAGGGACTAGCGGCCAATGAGCAGTTCTTC
cdr3_aa: CASSLKGLAANEQFF

clone_size: -
d_call: -
j_call: TRBJ2-1
v_call: TRBV2
cdr3_nt: TGTGCCAGAGCGCGCGGGTTAGGCGGGGGCCGAATCTCCTACAATGAGCAGTTCTTC
cdr3_aa: CARARGLGGGRISYNEQFF

clone_size: many
d_call: -
j_call: TRBJ2-3
v_call: TRBV7-3
cdr3_nt: TGTGCCAGCAGCCCCACTACCCCCGGCCCTGGCGGAGGGGCAGATACGCAGTATTTT
cdr3_aa: CASSPTTPGPGGGADTQYF

clone_size: many
d_call: TRBD1
j_call: TRBJ2-7
v_call: TRBV7-8
cdr3_nt: TGTGCCAGCAGCTTAGGGACAGGGGGCCTCGATTCCTACGAGCAGTACTTC
cdr3_aa: CASSLGTGGLDSYEQYF

clone_size: -
d_call: TRBD2
j_call: TRBJ2-7
v_call: TRBV6-2/TRBV6-3
cdr3_nt: TGTGCCAGCAGTTATGGGGACTACCAATACTTC
cdr3_aa: CASSYGDYQYF

clone_size: few
d_call: -
j_call: TRBJ2-3
v_call: TRBV6-1
cdr3_nt: TGTGCCAGCAGGGTCCCCGGAGATACGCAGTATTTT
cdr3_aa: CASRVPGDTQYF

clone_size: few
d_call: TRBD1
j_call: TRBJ2-6
v_call: TRBV3-1
cdr3_nt: TGTGCCAGCAGCCAAGGGACAGGGGCTATCTCTGGGGCCAACGTCCTGACTTTC
cdr3_aa: CASSQGTGAISGANVLTF

clone_size: many
d_call: TRBD1
j_call: TRBJ2-3
v_call: TRBV5-1
cdr3_nt: TGCGCCAGCAGCTTCCCTACAGGGGACCCCACAGATACGCAGTATTTT
cdr3_aa: CASSFPTGDPTDTQYF

clone_size: -
d_call: -
j_call: TRBJ2-7
v_call: TRBV7-7
cdr3_nt: TGTGCTAGCAGCTTAGCGGCCGATTTACAGTACGAGCAGTACTTC
cdr3_aa: CASSLAADLQYEQYF